The rows below give T cell receptor beta chains drawn from one sample of a study of regulatory T cells in long-lasting Graves disease. TCRdb reprocessed the multiplex PCR reads via MiXCR and lists one record per CDR3 protein. The data hold a few hundred thousand distinct CDR3 sequences, with about 22% observed a single time. Source: peripheral blood mononuclear cells (PBMCs), taken when the disease was refractory, from a patient treated with antithyroid drugs. These receptors were taken from a female donor with Graves disease. CDR3s include the opening cysteine and the closing phenylalanine or tryptophan. A D gene is named only where the DNA matches it firmly. Rows give clone size only sometimes, using once, few, many, or a class for an expanded clone.

j_gene	abundance	v_gene	d_gene	CDR3aa	CDR3nt
TRBJ2-3	NA	TRBV19	NA	CASRAEYPQDTQYF	TGTGCCAGTAGGGCAGAGTATCCACAAGATACGCAGTATTTT
TRBJ2-1	NA	TRBV27	NA	CASSSSTSGYYNEQFF	NA
TRBJ2-5	few	TRBV5-4	NA	CASSWWGGETQYF	TGTGCCAGCAGCTGGTGGGGAGGAGAGACCCAGTACTTC
TRBJ1-6	few	TRBV20-1	NA	CSARERGGNWSPLHF	TGCAGTGCTAGAGAACGAGGGGGAAATTGGTCACCCCTCCACTTT
TRBJ1-4	many	TRBV10-3	TRBD1	CAISEGDRGDEKLFF	TGTGCCATCAGTGAAGGGGACAGGGGTGACGAAAAACTGTTTTTT
TRBJ2-7	few	TRBV6-2/TRBV6-3	TRBD1	CASSSPHRGADEQYF	TGTGCCAGCAGCTCCCCACACAGGGGCGCAGACGAGCAGTACTTC
TRBJ1-5	many	TRBV7-8	NA	CASSFNAGANQPQHF	TGTGCCAGCAGCTTCAACGCAGGGGCCAATCAGCCCCAGCATTTT
TRBJ2-1	many	TRBV28	TRBD2	CASIGLAGANSYNEQFF	TGTGCCAGCATCGGACTAGCGGGAGCAAACTCCTACAATGAGCAGTTCTTC
TRBJ2-7	few	TRBV12-3/TRBV12-4	NA	CASTRGGHEQYF	TGTGCCAGCACGAGGGGGGGGCACGAGCAGTACTTC
TRBJ2-7	NA	TRBV7-9	NA	CASSLVGSHEQYF	TGTGCCAGCAGCTTGGTAGGAAGCCACGAGCAGTACTTC
TRBJ1-6	many	TRBV28	NA	CASSFLEGNSPLHF	TGTGCCAGCAGTTTCTTGGAAGGGAACTCACCCCTCCACTTT
TRBJ1-2	many	TRBV27	NA	CASRTGSDTQPGGYTF	TGTGCCAGCAGAACTGGGAGCGATACACAACCTGGTGGCTACACCTTC
TRBJ1-5	NA	TRBV12-3/TRBV12-4	NA	CASSLSSGPNQPQHF	TGTGCCAGCAGTTTGAGTTCAGGCCCCAATCAGCCCCAGCATTTT
TRBJ2-2	NA	TRBV19	NA	CASSRFRETGELFF	TGTGCCAGTAGTAGGTTTAGGGAAACCGGGGAGCTGTTTTTT
TRBJ1-1	NA	TRBV24-1	NA	CATSDPGESGWNTEAFF	TGTGCCACCAGTGATCCCGGGGAGAGTGGTTGGAACACTGAAGCTTTCTTT
TRBJ1-3	few	TRBV15	NA	CATSRDLLDSGNTIYF	TGTGCCACCAGCAGAGATCTTTTAGACTCTGGAAACACCATATATTTT
TRBJ1-5	many	TRBV6-1	TRBD1	CASRGTGRHQPQHF	TGTGCCAGCAGGGGGACAGGTCGACATCAGCCCCAGCATTTT
TRBJ1-5	many	TRBV12-3/TRBV12-4	NA	CASNFGDQPQHF	TGTGCCAGCAATTTCGGGGATCAGCCCCAGCATTTT
TRBJ1-5	NA	TRBV6-2/TRBV6-3	TRBD1	CASRTDREIGQPQHF	TGTGCCAGCAGGACCGACAGGGAAATTGGTCAGCCCCAGCATTTT
TRBJ1-5	few	TRBV7-9	NA	CASSQAGVGQPQHF	TGTGCCAGCAGCCAAGCTGGAGTTGGTCAGCCCCAGCATTTT
TRBJ2-7	NA	TRBV30	NA	CAWSLTVHSYEQYF	TGTGCCTGGAGTCTGACAGTGCACTCCTACGAGCAGTACTTC
TRBJ2-7	many	TRBV7-9	NA	CASSLIDPYEQYF	TGTGCCAGCAGCTTAATCGACCCCTACGAGCAGTACTTC
TRBJ1-3	many	TRBV28	NA	CASSSGGPGNTIYF	TGTGCCAGCAGTTCCGGGGGACCTGGAAACACCATATATTTT
TRBJ2-1	NA	TRBV10-3	NA	CAINPQGPYNEQFF	TGTGCCATCAACCCACAGGGCCCTTACAATGAGCAGTTCTTC
TRBJ1-2	many	TRBV28	NA	CASSLSPRGKNYGYTF	TGTGCCAGCAGTTTAAGCCCTCGGGGGAAAAACTATGGCTACACCTTC
TRBJ2-7	NA	TRBV11-3	TRBD1	CASSRTGEEQYF	TGTGCCAGCAGCCGGACAGGGGAGGAGCAGTACTTC